This TCR beta chain is from a study of cytomegalovirus exposure and HLA in healthy donors. Remarks on this clone: The target antigen is unknown.

V trimming: 3 bases; J trimming: 1 base; junction bases outside the gene matches: 10. The CDR3 contains 17 residues. Germline CDR1 MDHEN, CDR2 SYDVKM. Whole-study findings and limits: In a later analysis, most CMV-associated TCR beta chains appeared HLA-restricted. CMV antigen specificity of a few CMV-associated chains was confirmed in vitro.

With 60 Vbeta and 13 Jbeta primers, the PCR was carried out. The table came from immunoSEQ multiplex PCR; TCRdb's copy has only in-frame clones and leaves some out. The data hold approximately 150,000 clones, with 76% observed a single time. This receptor was taken from a male donor in good health and CMV-seronegative. The sequenced sample was PBMCs. The chain recombines TRBV28 with TRBJ2-7; the match to TRBD2 covers 9 bases. CDR3 in amino acids: CASSLIAGDVRSYEQYF. The CDR3 bases are TGTGCCAGCAGTTTGATAGCGGGAGACGTAAGGTCCTACGAGCAGTACTTC. Using reference TRBV28 and TRBJ2-7 for the parts outside the CDR3, the full variable domain is DVKVTQSSRYLVKRTGEKVFLECVQDMDHENMFWYRQDPGLGLRLIYFSYDVKMKEKGDIPEGYSVSREKKERFSLILESASTNQTSMYLCASSLIAGDVRSYEQYFGPGTRLTVT.